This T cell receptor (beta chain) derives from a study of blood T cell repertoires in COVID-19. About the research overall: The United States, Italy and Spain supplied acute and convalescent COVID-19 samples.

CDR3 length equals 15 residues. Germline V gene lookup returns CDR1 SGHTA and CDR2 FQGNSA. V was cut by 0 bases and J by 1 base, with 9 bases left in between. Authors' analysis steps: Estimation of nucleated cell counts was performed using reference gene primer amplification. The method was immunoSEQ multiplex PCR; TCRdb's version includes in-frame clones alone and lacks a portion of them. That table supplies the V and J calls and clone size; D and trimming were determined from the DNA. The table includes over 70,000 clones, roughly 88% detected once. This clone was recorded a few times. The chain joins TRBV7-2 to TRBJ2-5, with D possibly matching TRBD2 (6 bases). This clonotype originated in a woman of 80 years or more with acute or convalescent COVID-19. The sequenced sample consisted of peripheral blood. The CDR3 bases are TGTGCCAGCAGCTTAGCGGGGGGAGTCCAAGAGACCCAGTACTTC. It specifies CASSLAGGVQETQYF.